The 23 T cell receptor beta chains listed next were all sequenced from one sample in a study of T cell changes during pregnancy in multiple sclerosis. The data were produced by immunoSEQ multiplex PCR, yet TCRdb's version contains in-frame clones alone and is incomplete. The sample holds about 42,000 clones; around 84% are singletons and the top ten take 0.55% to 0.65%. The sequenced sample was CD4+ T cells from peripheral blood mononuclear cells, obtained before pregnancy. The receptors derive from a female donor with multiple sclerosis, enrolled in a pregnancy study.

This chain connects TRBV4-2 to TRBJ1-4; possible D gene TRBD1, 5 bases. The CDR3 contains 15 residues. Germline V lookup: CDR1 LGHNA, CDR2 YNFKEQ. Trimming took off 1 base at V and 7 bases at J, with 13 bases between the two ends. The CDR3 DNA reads TGTGCCAGCAGCCAAGGCGGGGGGAGGGGTGAAAAACTGTTTTTT. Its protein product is CASSQGGGRGEKLFF.

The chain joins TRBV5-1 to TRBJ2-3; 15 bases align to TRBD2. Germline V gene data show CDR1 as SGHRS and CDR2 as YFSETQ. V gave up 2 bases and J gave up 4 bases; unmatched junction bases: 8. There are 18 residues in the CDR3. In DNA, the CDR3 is TGCGCCAGCAGCTTCACTGGACTAGCGGGAGGGAGGGCAGATACGCAGTATTTT. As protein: CASSFTGLAGGRADTQYF.

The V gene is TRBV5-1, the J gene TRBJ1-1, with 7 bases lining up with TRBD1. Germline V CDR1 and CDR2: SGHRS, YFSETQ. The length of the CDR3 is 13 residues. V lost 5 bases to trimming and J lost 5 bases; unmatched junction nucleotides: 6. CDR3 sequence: CASRETGRTEAFF. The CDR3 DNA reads TGCGCCAGCAGAGAGACAGGGAGGACTGAAGCTTTCTTT. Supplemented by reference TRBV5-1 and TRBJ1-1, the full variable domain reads KAGVTQTPRYLIKTRGQQVTLSCSPISGHRSVSWYQQTPGQGLQFLFEYFSETQRNKGNFPGRFSGRQFSNSRSEMNVSTLELGDSALYLCASRETGRTEAFFGQGTRLTVV.

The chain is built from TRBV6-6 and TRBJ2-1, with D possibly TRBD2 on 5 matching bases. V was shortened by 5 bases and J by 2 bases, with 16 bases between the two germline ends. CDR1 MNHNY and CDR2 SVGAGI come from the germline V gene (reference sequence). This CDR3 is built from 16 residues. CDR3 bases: TGTGCCAGCAGTAACCGGGGTCATGGGGCCTACAATGAGCAGTTCTTC. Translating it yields CASSNRGHGAYNEQFF.

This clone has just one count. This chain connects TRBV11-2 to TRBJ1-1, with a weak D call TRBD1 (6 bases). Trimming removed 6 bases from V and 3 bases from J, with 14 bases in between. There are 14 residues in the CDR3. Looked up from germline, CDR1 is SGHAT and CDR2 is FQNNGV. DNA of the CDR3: TGTGCCAGCAGGCGGGGGGGCAGGGACACTGAAGCTTTCTTT. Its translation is CASRRGGRDTEAFF.

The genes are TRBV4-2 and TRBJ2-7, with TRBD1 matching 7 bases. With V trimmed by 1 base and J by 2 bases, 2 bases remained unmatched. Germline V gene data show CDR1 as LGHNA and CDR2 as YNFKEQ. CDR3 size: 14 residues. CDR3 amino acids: CASSQGDRTYEQYF. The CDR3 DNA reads TGTGCCAGCAGCCAAGGGGACAGAACCTACGAGCAGTACTTC.

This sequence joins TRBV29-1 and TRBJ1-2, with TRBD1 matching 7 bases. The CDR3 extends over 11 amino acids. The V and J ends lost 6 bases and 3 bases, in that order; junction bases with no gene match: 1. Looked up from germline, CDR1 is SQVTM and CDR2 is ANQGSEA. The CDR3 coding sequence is TGCAGCGTGGGGACAGACTATGGCTACACCTTC. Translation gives CSVGTDYGYTF.

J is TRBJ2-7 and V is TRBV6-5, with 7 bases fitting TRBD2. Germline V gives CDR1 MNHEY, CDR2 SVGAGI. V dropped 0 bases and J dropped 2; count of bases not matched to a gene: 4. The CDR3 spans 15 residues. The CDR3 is CASSYSRAGAYEQYF. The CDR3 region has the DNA TGTGCCAGCAGTTACTCCCGGGCGGGAGCCTACGAGCAGTACTTC.

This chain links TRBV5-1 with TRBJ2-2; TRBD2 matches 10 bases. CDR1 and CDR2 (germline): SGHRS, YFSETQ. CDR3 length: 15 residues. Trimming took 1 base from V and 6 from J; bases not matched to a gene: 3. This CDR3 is CASSLQRGGSGELFF. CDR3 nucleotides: TGCGCCAGCAGCTTGCAGCGGGGGGGCTCCGGGGAGCTGTTTTTT. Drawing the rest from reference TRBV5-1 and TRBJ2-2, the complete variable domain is KAGVTQTPRYLIKTRGQQVTLSCSPISGHRSVSWYQQTPGQGLQFLFEYFSETQRNKGNFPGRFSGRQFSNSRSEMNVSTLELGDSALYLCASSLQRGGSGELFFGEGSRLTVL.

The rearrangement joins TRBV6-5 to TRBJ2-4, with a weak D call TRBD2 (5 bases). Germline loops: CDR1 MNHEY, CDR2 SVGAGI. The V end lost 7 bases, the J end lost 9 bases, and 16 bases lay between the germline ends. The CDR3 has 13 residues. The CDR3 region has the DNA TGTGCCAGCACCGGTGATGCCCGGGGCATTCAGTACTTC. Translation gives CASTGDARGIQYF.

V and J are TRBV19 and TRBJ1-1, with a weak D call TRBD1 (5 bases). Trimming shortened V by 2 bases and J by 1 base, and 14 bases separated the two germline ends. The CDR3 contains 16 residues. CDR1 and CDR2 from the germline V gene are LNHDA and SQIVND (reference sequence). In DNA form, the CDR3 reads TGTGCCAGTAGTATACCTAGAACCACAGGGAACACTGAAGCTTTCTTT. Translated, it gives CASSIPRTTGNTEAFF.

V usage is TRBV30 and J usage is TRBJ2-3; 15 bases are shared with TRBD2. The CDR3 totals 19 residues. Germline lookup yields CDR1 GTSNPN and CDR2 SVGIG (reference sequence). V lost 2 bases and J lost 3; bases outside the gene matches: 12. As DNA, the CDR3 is TGTGCCTGGAGTACCGGACTAGCGGGAGGGCCCCTACAAACAGATACGCAGTATTTT. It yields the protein CAWSTGLAGGPLQTDTQYF.

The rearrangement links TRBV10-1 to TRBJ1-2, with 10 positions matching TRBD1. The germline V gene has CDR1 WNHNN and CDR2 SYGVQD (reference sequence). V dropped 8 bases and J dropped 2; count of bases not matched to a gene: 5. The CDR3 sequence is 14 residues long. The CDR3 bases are TGCGCCAGCGGACAGGGGGAAGGCAACTATGGCTACACCTTC. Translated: CASGQGEGNYGYTF.

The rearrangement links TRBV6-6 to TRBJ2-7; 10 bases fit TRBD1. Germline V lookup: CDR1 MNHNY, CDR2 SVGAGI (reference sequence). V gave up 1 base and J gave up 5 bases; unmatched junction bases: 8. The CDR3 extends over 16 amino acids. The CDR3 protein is CASSYFPGQGMDEQYF. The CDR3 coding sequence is TGTGCCAGCAGTTACTTCCCGGGACAGGGGATGGACGAGCAGTACTTC.

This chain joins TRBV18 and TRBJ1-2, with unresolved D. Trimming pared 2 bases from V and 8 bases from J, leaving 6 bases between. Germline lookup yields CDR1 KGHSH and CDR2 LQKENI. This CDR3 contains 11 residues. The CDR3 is CASSPDKGYTF. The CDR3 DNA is TGTGCCAGCTCACCAGACAAAGGCTACACCTTC.

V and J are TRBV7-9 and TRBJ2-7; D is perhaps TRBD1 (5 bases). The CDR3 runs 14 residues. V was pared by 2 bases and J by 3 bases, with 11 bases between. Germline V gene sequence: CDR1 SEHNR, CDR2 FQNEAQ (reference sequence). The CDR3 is CASSLTGTRYEQYF. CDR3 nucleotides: TGTGCCAGCAGCTTAACAGGCACACGCTACGAGCAGTACTTC.

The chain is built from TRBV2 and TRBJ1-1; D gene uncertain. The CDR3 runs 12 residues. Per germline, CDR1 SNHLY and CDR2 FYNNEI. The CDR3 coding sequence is TGTGTCACGTACGAGGTCGGTTCTGAAGCTTTCTTT. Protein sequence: CVTYEVGSEAFF.

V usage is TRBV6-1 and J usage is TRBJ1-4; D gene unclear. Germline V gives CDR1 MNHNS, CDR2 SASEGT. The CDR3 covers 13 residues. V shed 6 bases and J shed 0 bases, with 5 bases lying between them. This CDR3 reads CASRLATNEKLFF. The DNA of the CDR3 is TGTGCCAGCAGGTTAGCAACTAATGAAAAACTGTTTTTT.

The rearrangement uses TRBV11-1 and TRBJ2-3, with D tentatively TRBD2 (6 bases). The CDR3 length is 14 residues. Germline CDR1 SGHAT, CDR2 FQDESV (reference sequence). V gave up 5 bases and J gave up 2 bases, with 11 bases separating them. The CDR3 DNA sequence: TGTGCCAGCAGCCTCGAGGGACTCACAGATACGCAGTATTTT. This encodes CASSLEGLTDTQYF.

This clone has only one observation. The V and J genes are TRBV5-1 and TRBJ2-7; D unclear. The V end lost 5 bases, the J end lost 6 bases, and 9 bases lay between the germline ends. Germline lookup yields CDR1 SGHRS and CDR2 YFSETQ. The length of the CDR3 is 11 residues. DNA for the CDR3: TGCGCCAGCAGACAACAAAGCGAGCAGTACTTC. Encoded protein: CASRQQSEQYF.

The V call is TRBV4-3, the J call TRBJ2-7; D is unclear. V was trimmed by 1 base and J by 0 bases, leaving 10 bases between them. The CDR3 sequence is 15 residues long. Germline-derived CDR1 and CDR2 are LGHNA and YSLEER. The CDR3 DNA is TGCGCCAGCAGCCAAGTAGTGGCGGCCTCCTACGAGCAGTACTTC. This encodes CASSQVVAASYEQYF.

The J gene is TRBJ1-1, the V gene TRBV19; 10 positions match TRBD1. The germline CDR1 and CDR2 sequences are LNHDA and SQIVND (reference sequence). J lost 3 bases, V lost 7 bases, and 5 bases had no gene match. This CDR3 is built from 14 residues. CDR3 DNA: TGTGCCAGTAATATCGGGACAGGGGACACTGAAGCTTTCTTT. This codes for CASNIGTGDTEAFF.

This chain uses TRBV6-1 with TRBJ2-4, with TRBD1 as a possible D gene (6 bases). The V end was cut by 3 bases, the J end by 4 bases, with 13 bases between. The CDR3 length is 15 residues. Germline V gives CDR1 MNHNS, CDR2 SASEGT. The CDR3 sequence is CASSEPGQLKNIQYF. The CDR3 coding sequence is TGTGCCAGCAGTGAGCCTGGACAGCTAAAAAACATTCAGTACTTC.